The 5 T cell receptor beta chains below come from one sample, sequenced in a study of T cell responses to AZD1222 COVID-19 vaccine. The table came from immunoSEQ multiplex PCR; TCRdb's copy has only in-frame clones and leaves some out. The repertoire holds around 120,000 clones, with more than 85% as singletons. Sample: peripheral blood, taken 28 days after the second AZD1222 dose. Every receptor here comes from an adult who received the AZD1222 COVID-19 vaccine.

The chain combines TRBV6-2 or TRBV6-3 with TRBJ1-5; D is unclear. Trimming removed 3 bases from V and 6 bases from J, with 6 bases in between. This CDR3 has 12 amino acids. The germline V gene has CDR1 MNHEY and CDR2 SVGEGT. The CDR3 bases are TGTGCCAGCAGTTATCTTCTTCAGCCCCAGCATTTT. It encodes CASSYLLQPQHF.

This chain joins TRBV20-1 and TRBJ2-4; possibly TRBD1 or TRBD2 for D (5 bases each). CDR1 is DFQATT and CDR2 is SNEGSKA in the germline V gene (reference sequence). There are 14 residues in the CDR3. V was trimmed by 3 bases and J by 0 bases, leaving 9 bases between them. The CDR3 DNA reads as TGCAGTGCTAGTGGGGGTGGAGCCAAAAACATTCAGTACTTC. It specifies CSASGGGAKNIQYF.

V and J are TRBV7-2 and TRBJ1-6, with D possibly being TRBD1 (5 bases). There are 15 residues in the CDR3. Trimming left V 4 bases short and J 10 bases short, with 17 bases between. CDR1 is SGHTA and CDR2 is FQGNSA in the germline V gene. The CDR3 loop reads CASSSQGQGVSPLHF. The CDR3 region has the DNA TGTGCCAGCAGCTCCCAGGGTCAAGGGGTATCACCCCTCCACTTT.

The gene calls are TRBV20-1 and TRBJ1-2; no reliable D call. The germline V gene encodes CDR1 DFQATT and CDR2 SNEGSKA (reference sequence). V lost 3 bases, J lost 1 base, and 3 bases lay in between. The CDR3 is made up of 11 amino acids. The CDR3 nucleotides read TGCAGTGCTAGTATTAACTATGGCTACACCTTC. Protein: CSASINYGYTF.

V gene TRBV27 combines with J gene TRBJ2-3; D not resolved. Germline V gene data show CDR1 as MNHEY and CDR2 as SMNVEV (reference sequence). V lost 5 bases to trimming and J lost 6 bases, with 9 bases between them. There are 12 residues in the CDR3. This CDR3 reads CASSLTGDTQYF. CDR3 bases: TGTGCCAGCAGTCTAACCGGGGATACGCAGTATTTT.